The 18 T cell receptor beta chains given below trace back to one sample, sequenced in a study of early T cells in non-severe SARS-CoV-2 infection. MiXCR, applied by TCRdb to the 5' RACE reads, yields one record per CDR3 protein. The sample contains roughly 35,000 distinct CDR3 sequences, roughly 5.4% of which appear only once. Material: whole blood. The receptors here all came from an adult who was a healthcare worker with PCR-confirmed SARS-CoV-2 infection or an uninfected control (not recorded which).

In this sample, this clonotype turned up many times. V is TRBV5-1 and J is TRBJ1-4; D gene ambiguous. In germline, CDR1 is SGHRS, CDR2 YFSETQ. The CDR3 sequence is 14 residues long. V was pared by 7 bases and J by 3 bases, with 13 bases between. The CDR3 protein is CASSVQRPNEKLFF. CDR3 DNA: TGCGCCAGCTCTGTCCAGAGACCTAATGAAAAACTGTTTTTT. Full variable domain (remainder filled in from reference TRBV5-1 and TRBJ1-4): KAGVTQTPRYLIKTRGQQVTLSCSPISGHRSVSWYQQTPGQGLQFLFEYFSETQRNKGNFPGRFSGRQFSNSRSEMNVSTLELGDSALYLCASSVQRPNEKLFFGSGTQLSVL.

This clonotype was seen ten or more times. The chain joins TRBV10-3 to TRBJ2-7; a weak D match, TRBD2 (6 bases). Germline CDR1 reads ENHRY; CDR2 reads SYGVKD. V dropped 4 bases and J dropped 6 bases, with 19 bases sitting between them. CDR3 length equals 15 residues. The CDR3 DNA reads TGTGCCATCAGTGTCTCCTATCCGGGAGCGGGCGAGCAGTACTTC. Protein: CAISVSYPGAGEQYF.

This clonotype was picked up many times. This rearrangement joins TRBV29-1 to TRBJ1-1; D is possibly TRBD1 (6 bases). Trimming removed 5 bases at V and 1 base at J, with 14 bases between. The CDR3 has 14 residues. Per germline, CDR1 SQVTM and CDR2 ANQGSEA. In DNA, the CDR3 is TGCAGCGTTAGGAAAGCAGGGGAGAACACTGAAGCTTTCTTT. It encodes CSVRKAGENTEAFF. Supplemented by reference TRBV29-1 and TRBJ1-1, the full variable domain reads SAVISQKPSRDICQRGTSLTIQCQVDSQVTMMFWYRQQPGQSLTLIATANQGSEATYESGFVIDKFPISRPNLTFSTLTVSNMSPEDSSIYLCSVRKAGENTEAFFGQGTRLTVV.

This chain links TRBV27 with TRBJ2-4, with D possibly being TRBD1 or TRBD2 (5 bases each). V dropped 1 base and J dropped 4 bases, with 8 bases sitting between them. The CDR3 totals 14 residues. The germline V gene encodes CDR1 MNHEY and CDR2 SMNVEV (reference sequence). The CDR3 region has the DNA TGTGCCAGCAGTTTATTAGGGGAGAAAAACATTCAGTACTTC. Translation: CASSLLGEKNIQYF.

This clonotype was recorded many times. The chain joins TRBV6-5 to TRBJ2-3; D uncertain. The CDR3 loop spans 13 amino acids. The V and J ends lost 0 bases and 5 bases respectively, with 6 bases between them. CDR1 and CDR2 from the germline V gene are MNHEY and SVGAGI. This chain's CDR3 is CASSYSRLDTQYF. The CDR3 nucleotides are TGTGCCAGCAGTTACTCACGCTTAGATACGCAGTATTTT.

Ten or more counts support this clonotype. V gene TRBV2 combines with J gene TRBJ2-2; D possibly corresponds to TRBD2 (6 bases). Trimming took 4 bases from V and 10 from J, leaving 19 bases between them. CDR1 is SNHLY and CDR2 is FYNNEI in the germline V gene. The CDR3 totals 15 residues. CDR3 protein: CASSGLALGEEELFF. The CDR3 coding sequence is TGTGCCAGCAGTGGTCTAGCGCTTGGGGAAGAGGAGCTGTTTTTT. Full variable domain (outside the CDR3, taken from reference TRBV2 and TRBJ2-2): EPEVTQTPSHQVTQMGQEVILRCVPISNHLYFYWYRQILGQKVEFLVSFYNNEISEKSEIFDDQFSVERPDGSNFTLKIRSTKLEDSAMYFCASSGLALGEEELFFGEGSRLTVL.

In this sample, this clonotype turned up many times. V gene TRBV5-1 combines with J gene TRBJ2-1, with D uncertain. The CDR3 covers 14 residues. Germline V CDR1 and CDR2: SGHRS, YFSETQ. Between the trimmed V and J ends, which lost 2 bases and 9 bases, there was a span of 15 bases. CDR3 nucleotides: TGCGCCAGCAGCTTAAACGATTGGGTGCTTGAGCAGTTCTTC. Translating gives CASSLNDWVLEQFF.

This clonotype was seen ten or more times. The chain uses TRBV10-3 and TRBJ2-2, with D unclear. The CDR3 spans 15 residues. Germline V gene data show CDR1 as ENHRY and CDR2 as SYGVKD. V lost 0 bases and J lost 0, with 5 bases in between. CDR3 DNA: TGTGCCATCAGTGAGTCAAATGCGAACACCGGGGAGCTGTTTTTT. Encoded protein: CAISESNANTGELFF.

This clonotype has a count of ten or more. The genes are TRBV20-1 and TRBJ2-7; 9 nucleotides align to TRBD2. Germline V gives CDR1 DFQATT, CDR2 SNEGSKA (reference sequence). This CDR3 region has 15 residues. After removal of 6 bases from V and 1 base from J, the junction contained 10 bases not matched to a gene. The CDR3 sequence: CSALLSGGSSYEQYF. In DNA, the CDR3 is TGCAGTGCCCTCTTAAGCGGGGGGTCGTCCTACGAGCAGTACTTC.

This clonotype was counted ten times or more. This chain joins TRBV7-8 and TRBJ2-5; TRBD2 matches 10 bases. The V gene's germline CDR1 is SGHVS and CDR2 FQNEAQ. Trimming at V came to 5 bases and at J to 4 bases, leaving 10 bases not matched to a gene. This CDR3 region has 16 residues. The DNA of the CDR3 is TGTGCCAGCAGCCCAGAGGTAGCGGGAGGTGGAGAGACCCAGTACTTC. As protein: CASSPEVAGGGETQYF.

This clonotype was seen ten or more times. The J gene is TRBJ2-3, the V gene TRBV28; no definite D call. The V gene's germline CDR1 is MDHEN and CDR2 SYDVKM. There are 15 residues in the CDR3. Trimming pared 3 bases from V and 0 bases from J, leaving 10 bases between. CDR3 in amino acids: CASSFIGLSTDTQYF. The CDR3, as DNA: TGTGCCAGCAGTTTTATTGGTCTTAGCACAGATACGCAGTATTTT.

This clonotype was counted many times. The chain employs TRBV7-2 and TRBJ1-2; D is unresolved. V lost 6 bases and J lost 2, with 13 bases in between. Per the germline V gene, CDR1 is SGHTA and CDR2 is FQGNSA. There are 14 residues in the CDR3. CDR3 region: CASREGPSNYGYTF. The CDR3 DNA sequence: TGTGCCAGCAGGGAAGGTCCTTCCAACTATGGCTACACCTTC.

The J gene is TRBJ2-2, the V gene TRBV7-8, with 7 bases lining up with TRBD2. V lost 1 base, J lost 7 bases, and 3 bases stayed unmatched. CDR3 length: 14 residues. Germline-derived CDR1 and CDR2 are SGHVS and FQNEAQ. CDR3 in DNA: TGTGCCAGCAGCTTAGTACTAGCGAGCGGGGAGCTGTTTTTT. This codes for CASSLVLASGELFF.

This clonotype was recorded many times. The chain uses TRBV12-3 or TRBV12-4 and TRBJ2-2, with 7 bases that match TRBD2. The CDR3 loop spans 15 amino acids. Germline trimming cut 7 bases from V and 7 bases from J; bases unmatched to any gene: 12. CDR3 sequence: CASNIGGGEGGELFF. In DNA, the CDR3 is TGTGCCAGCAACATAGGTGGCGGGGAGGGCGGGGAGCTGTTTTTT.

The chain couples TRBV28 to TRBJ1-5, with D hard to call. Deletions cut 5 bases from V and 0 bases from J, with 8 bases between. Germline CDR1 and CDR2: MDHEN and SYDVKM. The CDR3 has 14 residues. CDR3 sequence: CASSDPASNQPQHF. The CDR3 bases are TGTGCCAGCAGTGATCCAGCTAGCAATCAGCCCCAGCATTTT.

In this sample, this clonotype turned up many times. This sequence joins TRBV5-1 and TRBJ2-6, with 9 bases lining up with TRBD1. The V and J ends lost 4 bases and 0 bases, in that order; junction bases with no gene match: 8. The V gene's germline CDR1 is SGHRS and CDR2 YFSETQ. This CDR3 spans 18 amino acids. CDR3 amino acids: CASSGPGQGRSGANVLTF. The CDR3 coding sequence is TGCGCCAGCAGCGGACCGGGACAGGGCCGCTCTGGGGCCAACGTCCTGACTTTC.

This clonotype was seen only a few times. The rearrangement links TRBV5-4 to TRBJ1-3, with TRBD1 as a possible D gene (5 bases). The CDR3 extends over 14 amino acids. Trimming cost V 0 bases and J 3 bases, with 7 bases left between them. CDR1 is SGHNT, CDR2 YYREEE, per germline (reference sequence). The CDR3 sequence: CASSLAGIGNTIYF. In DNA, the CDR3 is TGTGCCAGCAGCTTGGCAGGGATTGGAAACACCATATATTTT.

This clonotype showed up many times. V is TRBV6-5 and J is TRBJ2-1, with a tentative D call TRBD1 (6 bases). CDR3 length equals 14 residues. In germline, CDR1 is MNHEY, CDR2 SVGAGI. The V end was cut by 5 bases, the J end by 10 bases, with 18 bases between. CDR3 region: CASSPQRGGLEQFF. The CDR3 nucleotides are TGTGCCAGCAGTCCACAGAGAGGGGGATTAGAGCAGTTCTTC.